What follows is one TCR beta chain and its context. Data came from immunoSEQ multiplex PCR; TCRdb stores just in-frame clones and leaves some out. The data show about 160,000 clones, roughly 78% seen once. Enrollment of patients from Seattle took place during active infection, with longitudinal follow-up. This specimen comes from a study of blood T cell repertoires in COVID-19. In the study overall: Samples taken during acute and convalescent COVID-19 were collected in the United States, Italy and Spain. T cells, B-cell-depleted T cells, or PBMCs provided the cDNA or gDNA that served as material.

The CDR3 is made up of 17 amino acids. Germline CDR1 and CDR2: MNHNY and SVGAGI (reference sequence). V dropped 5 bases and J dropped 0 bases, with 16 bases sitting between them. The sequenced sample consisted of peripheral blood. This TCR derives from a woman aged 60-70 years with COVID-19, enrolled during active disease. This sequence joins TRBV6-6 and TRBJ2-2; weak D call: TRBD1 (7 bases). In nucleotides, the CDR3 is TGTGCCAGCAGTCGCCGGAGGGGGCTATCGAACACCGGGGAGCTGTTTTTT. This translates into CASSRRRGLSNTGELFF.